This TCR beta chain was recorded in a study of beta chain features in type 1 diabetes. Study-wide findings and caveats: All four CD4+ subsets of Type 1 diabetes patients contained TCRB CDR3s that were moderately but significantly shorter.

Every bit of the isolated RNA underwent reverse transcription, so sequencing read expressed TCRB transcripts. The repertoire was sequenced with immunoSEQ multiplex PCR; TCRdb's copy has only in-frame clones and lacks some. This sample has nearly 700,000 clones, with 13% found just once. In regard to this clone: What it binds is not known.

J lost 8 bases, V lost 2 bases, and 4 bases had no gene match. Germline loops: CDR1 SGHNT, CDR2 YYREEE (reference sequence). The CDR3 totals 14 residues. This sequence originates from a man aged 18 to 30 with type 1 diabetes. The source material was naive CD4+ T cells from blood. The genes are TRBV5-4 and TRBJ1-6, with TRBD1 matching over 7 bases. Here the CDR3 reads CASSLGDRDSPLHF. The CDR3 DNA reads TGTGCCAGCAGCTTAGGGGACAGAGATTCACCCCTCCACTTT.